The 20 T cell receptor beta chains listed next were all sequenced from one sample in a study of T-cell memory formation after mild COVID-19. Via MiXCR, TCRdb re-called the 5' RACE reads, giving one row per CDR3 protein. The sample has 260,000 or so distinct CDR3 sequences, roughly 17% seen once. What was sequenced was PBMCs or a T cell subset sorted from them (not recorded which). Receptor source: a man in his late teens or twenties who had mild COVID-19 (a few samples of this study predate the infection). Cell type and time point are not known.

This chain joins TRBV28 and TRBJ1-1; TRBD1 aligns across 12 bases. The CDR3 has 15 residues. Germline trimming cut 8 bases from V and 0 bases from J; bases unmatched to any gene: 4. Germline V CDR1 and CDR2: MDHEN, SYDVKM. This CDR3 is CASGTGGAMNTEAFF. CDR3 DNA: TGTGCCAGCGGGACAGGGGGCGCCATGAACACTGAAGCTTTCTTT.

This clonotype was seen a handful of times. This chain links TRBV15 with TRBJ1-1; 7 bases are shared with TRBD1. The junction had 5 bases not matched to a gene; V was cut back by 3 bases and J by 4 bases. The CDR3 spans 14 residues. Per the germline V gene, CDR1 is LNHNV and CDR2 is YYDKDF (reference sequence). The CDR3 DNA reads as TGTGCCACCAGCAGTACAGGGGTTGTCACTGAAGCTTTCTTT. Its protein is CATSSTGVVTEAFF.

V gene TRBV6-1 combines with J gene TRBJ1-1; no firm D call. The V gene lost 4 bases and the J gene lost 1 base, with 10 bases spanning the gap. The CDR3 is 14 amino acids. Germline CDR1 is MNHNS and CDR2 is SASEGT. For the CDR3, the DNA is TGTGCCAGCAGTGGATACACGGGGAACACTGAAGCTTTCTTT. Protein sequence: CASSGYTGNTEAFF.

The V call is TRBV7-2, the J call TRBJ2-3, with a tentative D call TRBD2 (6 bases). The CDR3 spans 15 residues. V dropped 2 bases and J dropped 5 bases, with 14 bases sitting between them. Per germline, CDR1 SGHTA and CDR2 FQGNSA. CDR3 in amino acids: CASSLRAGTLDTQYF. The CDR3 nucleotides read TGTGCCAGCAGCTTAAGGGCAGGGACTCTAGATACGCAGTATTTT.

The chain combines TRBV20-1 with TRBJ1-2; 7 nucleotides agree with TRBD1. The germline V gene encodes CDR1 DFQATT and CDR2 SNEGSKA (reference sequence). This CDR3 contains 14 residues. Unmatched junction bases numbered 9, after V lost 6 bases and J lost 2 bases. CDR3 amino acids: CSAPNRGGNYGYTF. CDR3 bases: TGCAGTGCACCGAACAGGGGAGGAAACTATGGCTACACCTTC.

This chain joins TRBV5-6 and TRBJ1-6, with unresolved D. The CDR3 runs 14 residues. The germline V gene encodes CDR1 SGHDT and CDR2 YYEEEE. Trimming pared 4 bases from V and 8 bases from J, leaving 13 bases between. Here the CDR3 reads CASSAALGYSPLHF. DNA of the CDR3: TGTGCCAGCAGCGCCGCTCTAGGCTATTCACCCCTCCACTTT.

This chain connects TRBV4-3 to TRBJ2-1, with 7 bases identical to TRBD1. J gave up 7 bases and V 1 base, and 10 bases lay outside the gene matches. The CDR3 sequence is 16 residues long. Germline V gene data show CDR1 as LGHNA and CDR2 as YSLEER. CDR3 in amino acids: CASSQAKGAGWNEQFF. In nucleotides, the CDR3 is TGCGCCAGCAGCCAAGCTAAGGGGGCAGGGTGGAATGAGCAGTTCTTC.

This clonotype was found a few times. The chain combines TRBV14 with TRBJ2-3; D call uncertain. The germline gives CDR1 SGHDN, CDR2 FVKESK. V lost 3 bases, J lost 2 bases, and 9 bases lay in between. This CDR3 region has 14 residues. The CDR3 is CASSHPRTTDTQYF. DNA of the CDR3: TGTGCCAGCAGCCACCCAAGGACCACAGATACGCAGTATTTT.

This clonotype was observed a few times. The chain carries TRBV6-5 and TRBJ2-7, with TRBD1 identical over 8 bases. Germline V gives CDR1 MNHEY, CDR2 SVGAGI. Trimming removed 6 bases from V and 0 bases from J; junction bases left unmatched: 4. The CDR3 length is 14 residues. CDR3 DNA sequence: TGTGCCAGCAGAAGGACAGGGAGCTCCTACGAGCAGTACTTC. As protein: CASRRTGSSYEQYF.

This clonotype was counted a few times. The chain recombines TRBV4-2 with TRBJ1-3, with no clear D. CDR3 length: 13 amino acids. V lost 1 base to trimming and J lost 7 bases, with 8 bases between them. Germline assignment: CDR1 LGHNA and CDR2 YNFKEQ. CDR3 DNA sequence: TGTGCCAGCAGCCAAGGCCGTGATAACACCATATATTTT. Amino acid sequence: CASSQGRDNTIYF.

CDR3 protein: CASSWGAGVETQYF. CDR3 bases: TGTGCCAGCAGCTGGGGGGCGGGAGTCGAGACCCAGTACTTC. The chain couples TRBV5-6 to TRBJ2-5; tentatively, D is TRBD2 (7 bases). CDR3 length equals 14 residues. V lost 3 bases, J lost 5 bases, and 14 bases lay in between. Germline CDR1 reads SGHDT; CDR2 reads YYEEEE.

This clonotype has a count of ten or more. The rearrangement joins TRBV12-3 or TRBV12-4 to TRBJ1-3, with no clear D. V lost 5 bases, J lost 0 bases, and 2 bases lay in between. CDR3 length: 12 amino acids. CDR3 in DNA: TGTGCCAGCAGTCTCTCTGGAAACACCATATATTTT. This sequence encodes CASSLSGNTIYF.

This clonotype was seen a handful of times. This chain's CDR3 is CASSLTPTNTEAFF. CDR3 coding DNA: TGTGCCAGCAGCTTGACACCTACAAACACTGAAGCTTTCTTT. The V and J genes are TRBV11-2 and TRBJ1-1; the D is unclear. Germline V lookup: CDR1 SGHAT, CDR2 FQNNGV. The CDR3 covers 14 residues. Trimming left V 3 bases short and J 2 bases short, with 10 bases between.

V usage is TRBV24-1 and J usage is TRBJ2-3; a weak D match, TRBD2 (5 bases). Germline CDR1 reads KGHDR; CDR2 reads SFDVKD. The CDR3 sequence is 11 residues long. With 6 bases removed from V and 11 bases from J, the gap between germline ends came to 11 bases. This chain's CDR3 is CATSTREWQYF. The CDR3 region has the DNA TGTGCCACCAGTACGAGGGAATGGCAGTATTTT.

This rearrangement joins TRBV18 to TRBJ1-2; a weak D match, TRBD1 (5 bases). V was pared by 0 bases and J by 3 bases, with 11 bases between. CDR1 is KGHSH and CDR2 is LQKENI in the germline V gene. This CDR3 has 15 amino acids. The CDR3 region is CASSPPGGVDYGYTF. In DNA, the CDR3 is TGTGCCAGCTCACCACCGGGGGGTGTAGACTATGGCTACACCTTC.

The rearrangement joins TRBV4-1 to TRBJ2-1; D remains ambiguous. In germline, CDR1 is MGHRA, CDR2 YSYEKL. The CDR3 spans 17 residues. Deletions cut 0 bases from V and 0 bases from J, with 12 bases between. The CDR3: CASSQDRAESSYNEQFF. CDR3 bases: TGCGCCAGCAGCCAAGATAGGGCGGAGAGCTCCTACAATGAGCAGTTCTTC.

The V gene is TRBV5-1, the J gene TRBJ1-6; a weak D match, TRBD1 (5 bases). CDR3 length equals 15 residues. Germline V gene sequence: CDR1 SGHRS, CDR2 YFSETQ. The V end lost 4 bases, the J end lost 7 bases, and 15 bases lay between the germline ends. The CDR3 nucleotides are TGCGCCAGCAGCATTGGGACGGCAGGGAATTCACCCCTCCACTTT. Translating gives CASSIGTAGNSPLHF. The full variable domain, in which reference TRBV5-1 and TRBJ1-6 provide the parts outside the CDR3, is KAGVTQTPRYLIKTRGQQVTLSCSPISGHRSVSWYQQTPGQGLQFLFEYFSETQRNKGNFPGRFSGRQFSNSRSEMNVSTLELGDSALYLCASSIGTAGNSPLHFGNGTRLTVT.

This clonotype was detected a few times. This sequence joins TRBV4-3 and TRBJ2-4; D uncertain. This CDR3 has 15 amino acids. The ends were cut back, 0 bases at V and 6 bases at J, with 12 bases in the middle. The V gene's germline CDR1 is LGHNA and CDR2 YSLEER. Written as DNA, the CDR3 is TGCGCCAGCAGCCAAGATGGTAGTAGGCTAAACATTCAGTACTTC. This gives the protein CASSQDGSRLNIQYF.

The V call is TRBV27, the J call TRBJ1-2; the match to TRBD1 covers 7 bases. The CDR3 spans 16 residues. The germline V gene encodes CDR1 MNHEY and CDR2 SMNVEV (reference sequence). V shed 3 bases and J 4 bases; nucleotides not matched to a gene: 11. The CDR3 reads CASSFGDPGQSYGYTF. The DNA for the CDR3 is TGTGCCAGCAGTTTTGGGGATCCGGGACAGAGCTATGGCTACACCTTC.

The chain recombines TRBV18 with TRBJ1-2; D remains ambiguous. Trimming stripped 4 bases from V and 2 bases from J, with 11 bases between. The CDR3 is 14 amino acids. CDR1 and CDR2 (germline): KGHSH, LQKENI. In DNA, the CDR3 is TGTGCCAGCTCACTCTCGACGACCAACTATGGCTACACCTTC. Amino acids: CASSLSTTNYGYTF.